The next 13 T cell receptor beta chains were all read from a single sample in a study of regulatory T cells in long-lasting Graves disease. Time point specified: newly diagnosed GD, antithyroid drugs for less than 3 months. TCR sequences were obtained from RNA taken from PBMCs. With iRepertoire HTBI primers and Arm-PCR of CDR3 regions, TCR beta libraries were built. Each CDR3 protein is one row after TCRdb ran MiXCR on the multiplex PCR reads. The table records roughly 430,000 distinct CDR3 sequences, approximately 16% of them present only once. This sample was also put to use in a study of T cells in Graves' hyperthyroidism and ophthalmopathy.

The sample here was peripheral blood mononuclear cells (PBMCs), taken at new diagnosis, from a patient treated with antithyroid drugs. Receptors originate from a woman aged 25 to 39 with Graves disease.

The genes are TRBV4-3 and TRBJ2-1; TRBD1 might be the D (5 bases). V gave up 1 base and J gave up 10 bases, with 14 bases separating them. CDR3 length: 14 amino acids. Germline assignment: CDR1 LGHNA and CDR2 YSLEER. The CDR3 region is CASSQAQAKPEQFF. The CDR3 nucleotides are TGCGCCAGCAGCCAAGCACAGGCAAAGCCAGAGCAGTTCTTC.

To note about this clonotype: One end of the junction fails to match germline, which may point to a read error. The genes are TRBV5-5 and TRBJ2-2; D possibly uses TRBD1 or TRBD2 (6 bases each). The CDR3 is 15 residues long. Looked up from germline, CDR1 is SGHKS and CDR2 is YYEKEE (reference sequence). CDR3 amino acids: CASSWAGQNTGELFF. The CDR3 DNA is TGCGCCAGCAGCTGGGCGGGACAGAACACCGGGGAGCTGTTTTTT.

This clonotype was detected many times. The gene calls are TRBV18 and TRBJ2-5; perhaps TRBD2 as D (6 bases). V lost 1 base to trimming and J lost 3 bases, with 6 bases between them. The CDR3 runs to 13 residues. CDR1 and CDR2 from the germline V gene are KGHSH and LQKENI. The CDR3 spells CASSPRGEETQYF. CDR3 nucleotides: TGTGCCAGCTCACCACGCGGGGAAGAGACCCAGTACTTC.

This clonotype turned up a few times. The gene calls are TRBV7-9 and TRBJ1-4; maybe TRBD1 (5 bases). V shed 5 bases and J shed 8 bases, with 21 bases lying between them. The CDR3 runs to 16 residues. The germline CDR1 and CDR2 sequences are SEHNR and FQNEAQ (reference sequence). CDR3 amino acids: CASSPKGQGNKEKLFF. The CDR3, as DNA: TGTGCCAGCAGCCCTAAAGGGCAGGGCAATAAAGAAAAACTGTTTTTT.

This clonotype appeared a few times. A far larger clone is off by one base, so a read error is likely. The J gene is TRBJ1-1, the V gene TRBV28, with a tentative D call TRBD1 (6 bases). There are 13 residues in the CDR3. Per the germline V gene, CDR1 is MDHEN and CDR2 is SYDVKM. CDR3 in amino acids: CASSPRTDTKAFF. In DNA, the CDR3 is TGTGCCAGCAGTCCTCGGACAGACACTAAAGCTTTCTTT.

J is TRBJ2-7 and V is TRBV19; TRBD1 matches 8 bases. J was trimmed by 4 bases and V by 0 bases; bases with no gene match: 2. In germline, CDR1 is LNHDA, CDR2 SQIVND (reference sequence). The CDR3 loop spans 14 amino acids. Written as DNA, the CDR3 is TGTGCCAGTAGTATAGAGGGACAGGATTACGAGCAGTACTTC. Its protein product is CASSIEGQDYEQYF.

A word on this clonotype: This clone may be a read error of a much larger clone one base away. V gene TRBV7-6 combines with J gene TRBJ2-7; D not certain. The germline CDR1 and CDR2 sequences are SGHVS and FNYEAQ. The V and J ends lost 1 base and 6 bases respectively, with 4 bases between them. The CDR3 totals 11 residues. The CDR3 bases are TGTGCCAGCAGCTTAGATACCGAGCAGTACTTC. Amino acid sequence: CASSLDTEQYF.

The gene calls are TRBV4-2 and TRBJ2-1, with 10 bases lining up with TRBD2. Germline lookup yields CDR1 LGHNA and CDR2 YNFKEQ. The CDR3 loop spans 15 amino acids. V shed 1 base, J shed 15 bases, and the junction held 12 bases outside the gene matches. The CDR3 loop is CASSQAGFLAGVGFF. The CDR3 bases are TGTGCCAGCAGCCAAGCCGGGTTCCTAGCGGGAGTAGGGTTCTTC.

This clonotype has a count of ten or more. The rearrangement links TRBV13 to TRBJ2-5, with 9 nucleotides matching TRBD2. The CDR3 is 18 amino acids. With 1 base clipped from V and 4 bases from J, the junction kept 13 bases outside the gene matches. Germline V gene lookup returns CDR1 PRHDT and CDR2 FYEKMQ (reference sequence). In DNA, the CDR3 is TGTGCCAGCAGCTTAGCCCCCAGAGGTAGCGGGAGACGAGAGACCCAGTACTTC. Protein product: CASSLAPRGSGRRETQYF.

This clonotype was observed many times. CDR3 DNA: TGCGCCAGCATTGAAGGATTCGGGTCGAACACTGAAGCTTTCTTT. Translated, it gives CASIEGFGSNTEAFF. The chain recombines TRBV5-1 with TRBJ1-1; D is unclear. The CDR3 covers 15 residues. Germline CDR1 and CDR2: SGHRS and YFSETQ. Trimming removed 6 bases at V and 1 base at J, with 16 bases between.

Turning to this clonotype: Being one base from a much bigger clone, this may be a read error. This chain connects TRBV28 to TRBJ1-2, with 8 nucleotides matching TRBD1. CDR3 size: 16 residues. Germline V gene lookup returns CDR1 MDHEN and CDR2 SYDVKM. CDR3 DNA: TGTGCCAGCAGTCAGCGGACAGGGCGATTTAACTGTGGCTACACCTTC. It yields the protein CASSQRTGRFNCGYTF.

This clonotype was counted ten times or more. The V gene is TRBV20-1, the J gene TRBJ2-1; D is perhaps TRBD2 (5 bases). Between the trimmed V and J ends, which lost 3 bases and 8 bases, there was a span of 11 bases. The germline V gene encodes CDR1 DFQATT and CDR2 SNEGSKA (reference sequence). The CDR3 loop spans 12 amino acids. CDR3 region: CSASPQDYEQFF. The DNA of the CDR3 is TGCAGTGCTAGCCCCCAGGACTATGAGCAGTTCTTC.

This clonotype has more than one count but fewer than ten. The V gene is TRBV5-8, the J gene TRBJ1-5; perhaps TRBD1 as D (6 bases). The CDR3 is made up of 11 amino acids. CDR1 SGHTS and CDR2 YDEGEE come from the germline V gene. CDR3 amino acids: CATGQNQPQHF. The CDR3 region has the DNA TGTGCGACGGGACAAAATCAGCCCCAGCATTTT.